The present T cell receptor beta chain was sequenced within a study of early T cells in non-severe SARS-CoV-2 infection. This clonotype showed up just a few times. Looked up from germline, CDR1 is MNHEY and CDR2 is SVGAGI. The CDR3 is 13 residues long. The V gene lost 2 bases and the J gene lost 3 bases, with 7 bases spanning the gap. Individual cDNA molecules each received unique molecular identifiers attached to them. TCRdb reanalysed the 5' RACE reads using MiXCR and keeps one entry per CDR3 protein. The sample consists of over 20,000 distinct CDR3 sequences, 5% of them appearing once. The TCR sequence derives from an adult who was a healthcare worker with PCR-confirmed SARS-CoV-2 infection or an uninfected control (not recorded which). Sequencing input: whole blood. The chain employs TRBV6-5 and TRBJ2-5; no firm D call. CDR3 loop: CASSYRVEETQYF. CDR3 coding DNA: TGTGCCAGCAGTTACCGGGTAGAAGAGACCCAGTACTTC.